The entry below describes one TCR beta chain. Its target is not known. The sequenced cases were selected for having the highest brain T cell transcript signatures. At least one anti-epileptic drug was given before surgery. This entry comes from a study of brain T cells in children with intractable seizures. The study's findings and limits: Pre- and post-surgery blood differed in depth, so pre-surgery absences may be undersampling.

The CDR3 has 13 amino acids. Trimming removed 3 bases at V and 1 base at J, with 7 bases between. Germline V gene sequence: CDR1 MNHEY, CDR2 SMNVEV (reference sequence). Clones were sequenced by immunoSEQ multiplex PCR, and TCRdb holds only the in-frame ones, with some missing. The table has about 120,000 clones, approximately 94% seen once. The clonotype originates from a boy in the first two years of life with hemimegalencephaly and intractable seizures. The sample in question was peripheral blood, obtained at surgery. The chain is built from TRBV27 and TRBJ2-7, with unresolved D. The CDR3 coding sequence is TGTGCCAGCAGTTTTGGGCCGTCCTACGAGCAGTACTTC. Protein: CASSFGPSYEQYF.